This section outlines one TCR beta chain sequence together with its context. This entry is derived from a study of blood T cell repertoires in COVID-19. Study summary: Material from acute and convalescent COVID-19 was sourced from the United States, Italy and Spain. Sources were T cells, B-cell-depleted T cells, or PBMCs; the material itself was cDNA or gDNA.

Authors' analysis steps: Estimates of nucleated cell counts were drawn from the amplification of reference gene primers. Repertoires were generated with immunoSEQ multiplex PCR, while TCRdb's copy carries only in-frame clones and drops some. Clone size and V and J calls were adopted from that table, with D and trimming inferred from the DNA. The table records over 130,000 clones, 80% to 90% of them present only once. The CDR3 is made up of 14 amino acids. The V and J ends lost 9 bases and 0 bases respectively, with 12 bases between them. Germline V gene sequence: CDR1 SGHTA, CDR2 FQGTGA. The sequence was collected from a man between 60 and 75 years old with active or convalescent COVID-19. Material for sequencing was peripheral blood. The chain combines TRBV7-3 with TRBJ2-1; D perhaps matches TRBD2 (6 bases). CDR3 in DNA: TGTGCCAGAATAGCGGCTAGCTCCTACAATGAGCAGTTCTTC. Its translation: CARIAASSYNEQFF.